A single sample is the source of the 8 T cell receptor beta chains below, sequenced in a study of CXCR3-negative and CXCR3-positive naive CD8 T cells. The libraries of TRB cDNA were prepared using 5' RACE with UMI labels. TCRdb re-called the 5' RACE reads and shows each CDR3 protein once, DNA omitted. The sample shows over 20,000 distinct CDR3 sequences, and approximately 2.6% sits with its ten largest clones. Sequencing was done on a sample of naive CXCR3- CD8+ T cells from blood. The sample's subset: CD45RO-CCR7+CD27+CD95- naive CD8+ T cells lacking CXCR3 (TNR3-). The receptors were sampled from a human donor in good health. Some clones in this sample may be carry-over from other donors' samples.

This chain connects TRBV6-2 or TRBV6-3 to TRBJ2-1; TCRdb designates TRBD1, a call that cannot be tested without DNA. This CDR3 is 16 amino acids long. Germline loops: CDR1 MNHEY, CDR2 SVGEGT. Here the CDR3 reads CASRRGAGQSYNEQFF.

This chain uses TRBV7-9 with TRBJ2-7. Germline CDR1 and CDR2: SEHNR and FQNEAQ (reference sequence). This CDR3 contains 16 residues. This chain's CDR3 is CASSSFEPLSSYEQYF.

This sequence joins TRBV20-1 and TRBJ2-3; TCRdb reports TRBD1, a call that lacks DNA to check it against. Germline CDR1 DFQATT, CDR2 SNEGSKA (reference sequence). The CDR3 covers 14 residues. This CDR3 is CSASELRGTDTQYF.

This chain uses TRBV7-9 with TRBJ2-7; the D gene TCRdb calls, TRBD1, cannot be checked with no DNA. Germline lookup yields CDR1 SEHNR and CDR2 FQNEAQ (reference sequence). This CDR3 has 16 amino acids. CDR3 region: CASSLIPLDRTYEQYF.

This clonotype is called medium-sized based on its frequency. This chain's CDR3 is CASSQDRLEGGSNEQFF. The chain is built from TRBV4-3 and TRBJ2-1; TCRdb's D call of TRBD2 is untestable without DNA. CDR3 length equals 17 residues. CDR1 is LGHNA and CDR2 is YSLEER in the germline V gene.

The rearrangement uses TRBV4-1 and TRBJ1-1; TCRdb indicates TRBD1, and absent DNA this call remains unverified. The germline gives CDR1 MGHRA, CDR2 YSYEKL. The CDR3 sequence is 16 residues long. CDR3: CASSQNPGEAGTEAFF.

CDR3 sequence: CATSRDGQSPFHEQYF. The chain links TRBV15 to TRBJ2-7. Germline assignment: CDR1 LNHNV and CDR2 YYDKDF (reference sequence). The CDR3 has 16 residues.

The CDR3: CSVIKPGQLYNEQFF. The chain couples TRBV29-1 to TRBJ2-1; the D call of TRBD1 rests on TCRdb alone, since no DNA is present to check it. This CDR3 contains 15 residues. Germline V gene sequence: CDR1 SQVTM, CDR2 ANQGSEA.